Listed below are T cell receptor beta chains from one sample, sequenced in a study of neurological immune-mediated disorders. One entry per CDR3 protein results from TCRdb running MiXCR on the 5' RACE reads. The sample has tens of thousands of distinct CDR3 sequences, around 4.8% seen once. Sequencing was performed on PBMCs. These receptors were obtained from a woman aged 70-85 years with multiple sclerosis. The conserved cysteine and the conserved F or W are not part of the CDR3 here. The D gene is left open where the match is weak.

j_call	v_call	cdr3_length	d_call	cdr3_aa
TRBJ2-7	TRBV7-2	12	.	ASSLAGISYEQY
TRBJ1-3	TRBV14	17	.	ASSQTKWSGGMSGNTIY
TRBJ2-2	TRBV29-1	10	.	SAGTDTGELF
TRBJ2-1	TRBV5-1	13	.	ASSLGGPSSNEQF
TRBJ1-4	TRBV7-2	14	.	ASSRGTLQTNEKLF
TRBJ2-5	TRBV6-5	14	TRBD2	ASSSGLAGVLETQY
TRBJ2-1	TRBV7-8	14	TRBD2	ASSPRTSGSRNEQF
TRBJ1-3	TRBV7-2	14	.	ASSLVPIGSGNTIY
TRBJ2-7	TRBV11-2	12	TRBD2	ASSLGGTSDEQY
TRBJ2-1	TRBV20-1	12	TRBD2	SAGLAGSYNEQF
TRBJ2-7	TRBV3-1	16	TRBD2	ASSLEGTSGRSSGEQY
TRBJ2-1	TRBV7-2	15	TRBD2	ASSFSTAGGRVNEQF
TRBJ2-2	TRBV29-1	12	.	SVRRDTNTGELF
TRBJ1-5	TRBV7-9	11	.	ASSSHSNQPQH
TRBJ2-1	TRBV4-2	14	TRBD2	ASSQVGLAGGGEQF
TRBJ2-7	TRBV20-1	11	.	SARGSRGYEQY
TRBJ2-7	TRBV7-2	13	TRBD2	ASSSSSGPTYEQY
TRBJ1-1	TRBV5-5	11	.	ASSSWASTEAF
TRBJ2-1	TRBV11-2	13	.	ASSLERTSYNEQF
TRBJ2-7	TRBV12-3/TRBV12-4	10	.	ASSSESYEQY
TRBJ2-3	TRBV7-2	13	TRBD2	ASSLSSGVGDTQY
TRBJ1-1	TRBV5-1	12	.	ASSLKGENTEAF
TRBJ2-3	TRBV3-1	14	.	ASSLARGSSTDTQY
TRBJ1-5	TRBV27	12	.	ASSRGDNNQPQH
TRBJ1-1	TRBV7-2	12	.	ASSLMWELPEAF
TRBJ1-4	TRBV7-2	13	.	ASSLPGRRNEKLF
TRBJ1-2	TRBV7-9	12	TRBD1	ASSLAGTAHGYT
TRBJ2-5	TRBV10-3	14	.	AISESLRVGVETQY
TRBJ1-5	TRBV12-3/TRBV12-4	14	.	ASSLSGRSSNQPQH
TRBJ2-7	TRBV5-1	19	TRBD1	ASSFGTGVFLREVRSYEQY
TRBJ2-1	TRBV12-3/TRBV12-4	11	.	ASSLVGRNEQF
TRBJ2-7	TRBV5-1	11	TRBD1	ASSPDRAYEQY
TRBJ2-5	TRBV5-1	14	.	ASRITGGAPGETQY
TRBJ2-5	TRBV7-9	13	TRBD2	ASSFGIAGQETQY
TRBJ1-1	TRBV20-1	15	.	SATQMGGRGLGTEAF
TRBJ2-5	TRBV20-1	11	.	SAGGGAGETQY
TRBJ2-1	TRBV11-2	12	.	ASSLESSGTGKF
TRBJ1-1	TRBV12-3/TRBV12-4	12	.	ASNSGTLNTEAF
TRBJ2-7	TRBV12-3/TRBV12-4	13	TRBD1	ASSFTGGGAREQY
TRBJ2-6	TRBV7-8	13	.	ASSQRGTGANVLT
TRBJ2-3	TRBV6-2/TRBV6-3	14	TRBD2	ASASGSSMLTDTQY
TRBJ2-1	TRBV4-1	14	TRBD2	ASSQALAGLGNEQF
TRBJ2-1	TRBV3-1	16	.	ASSQDQAGLGSYNEQF
TRBJ1-6	TRBV12-3/TRBV12-4	13	TRBD1	ASRDRQGGNSPLH
TRBJ2-7	TRBV12-3/TRBV12-4	10	.	ASSDPPSMQY
TRBJ2-7	TRBV7-9	12	TRBD1	ASSLTGTVSEQY
TRBJ1-4	TRBV5-1	13	.	ASSLAIGGSEKLF
TRBJ1-6	TRBV6-5	12	TRBD1	ASTSTGRDSPLH
TRBJ2-7	TRBV7-9	12	TRBD1	ASSLGQGADEQY
TRBJ2-3	TRBV3-1	14	.	ASSQKPPLYTDTQY
TRBJ1-6	TRBV20-1	12	TRBD1	SARGGQNNSPLH
TRBJ2-7	TRBV20-1	11	.	SARGQGSGEQY
TRBJ2-3	TRBV12-3/TRBV12-4	13	TRBD2	ASSFTSGSTDTQY